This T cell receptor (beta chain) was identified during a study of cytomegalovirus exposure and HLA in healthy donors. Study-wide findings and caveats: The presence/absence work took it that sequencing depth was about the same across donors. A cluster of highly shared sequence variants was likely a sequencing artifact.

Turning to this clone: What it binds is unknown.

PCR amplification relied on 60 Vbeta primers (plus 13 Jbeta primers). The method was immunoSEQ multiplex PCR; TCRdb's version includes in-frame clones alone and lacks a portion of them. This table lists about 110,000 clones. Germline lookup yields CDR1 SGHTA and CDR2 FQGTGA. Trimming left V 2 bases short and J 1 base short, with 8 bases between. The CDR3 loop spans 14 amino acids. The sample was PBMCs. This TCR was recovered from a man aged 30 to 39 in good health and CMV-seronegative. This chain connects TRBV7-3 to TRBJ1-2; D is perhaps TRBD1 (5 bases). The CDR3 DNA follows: TGTGCCAGCAGCTTAGGACATAGTAACTATGGCTACACCTTC. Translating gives CASSLGHSNYGYTF.